These T cell receptor beta chains were read from a single sample in a study of blood T cell repertoires in COVID-19. Profiling relied on immunoSEQ multiplex PCR, and the TCRdb table lists in-frame clones only, not all of them. This table holds 250,000 or so clones, about 84% found once. The sample was peripheral blood. Receptors originate from an older man with acute or convalescent COVID-19. Each CDR3 is given with its conserved first and last residue. D genes are given only for firm matches. For some rows the clone size is stated as once, few or many, or as a class when expanded; others skip it.

>TRBJ2-5|TRBV19|NA|NA
CASGHLETQYF
TGTGCCAGCGGACATTTAGAGACCCAGTACTTC
>TRBJ2-3|TRBV10-3|TRBD2|NA
CAISQSGGPTDTQYF
TGTGCCATCAGTCAAAGCGGGGGGCCCACAGATACGCAGTATTTT
>TRBJ1-6|TRBV3-1/TRBV3-2|NA|NA
CASSHRTVGPYNSPLHF
TGTGCCAGCAGCCATAGGACAGTTGGACCGTATAATTCACCCCTCCACTTT
>TRBJ2-5|TRBV5-4|TRBD2|NA
CASRSGLAVGETQYF
TGTGCCAGCAGATCAGGACTAGCGGTTGGGGAGACCCAGTACTTC
>TRBJ2-3|TRBV19|TRBD1|NA
CASSPDRVKDTQYF
TGTGCCAGTAGCCCGGACAGGGTGAAAGATACGCAGTATTTT
>TRBJ1-6|TRBV6-6|NA|NA
CASSPGGVGSPLHF
TGTGCCAGCAGTCCCGGGGGAGTGGGCTCACCCCTCCACTTT
>TRBJ2-5|TRBV5-1|TRBD1|NA
CASALNDRGETQYF
TGCGCCAGCGCCCTAAACGACAGGGGAGAGACCCAGTACTTC
>TRBJ2-3|TRBV10-3|NA|NA
CAISDRPGTQYF
TGTGCCATCAGTGACCGGCCGGGTACGCAGTATTTT
>TRBJ2-6|TRBV27|TRBD1|NA
CASSSGTAPSGANVLTF
TGTGCCAGCAGTTCCGGGACAGCCCCATCTGGGGCCAACGTCCTGACTTTC
>TRBJ2-1|TRBV5-4|NA|NA
CASSLEGGSSYNEQFF
TGTGCCAGCAGCTTGGAGGGGGGGAGCTCCTACAATGAGCAGTTCTTC
>TRBJ1-6|TRBV6-6|NA|NA
CASSPTSRSLHF
TGTGCCAGCAGTCCTACCTCCCGGTCCCTCCACTTT
>TRBJ1-5|TRBV19|NA|NA
CASSIAPISNQPQHF
TGTGCCAGTAGTATAGCCCCCATTAGCAATCAGCCCCAGCATTTT
>TRBJ1-1|TRBV5-1|NA|NA
CASSLNRDTPNTEAFF
TGCGCCAGCAGCTTGAACAGGGACACCCCGAACACTGAAGCTTTCTTT
>TRBJ1-5|TRBV2|NA|once
CASTDRLTSGQPQHF
TGTGCCAGCACTGACAGGCTAACAAGCGGTCAGCCCCAGCATTTT
>TRBJ2-2|TRBV25-1|TRBD1|NA
CASSASAGTGDTGELFF
TGTGCCAGCAGTGCCTCCGCCGGGACAGGCGATACCGGGGAGCTGTTTTTT
>TRBJ1-2|TRBV15|NA|NA
CATSRSQNPGYTF
TGTGCCACCAGCAGATCTCAGAATCCTGGCTACACCTTC
>TRBJ1-1|TRBV3-1/TRBV3-2|TRBD1|NA
CASSDRGGTTEAFF
TGTGCCAGCAGCGACAGGGGGGGTACCACTGAAGCTTTCTTT
>TRBJ1-1|TRBV5-1|TRBD1|NA
CASRLGGENEAFF
TGCGCCAGCAGGCTAGGGGGCGAGAATGAAGCTTTCTTT
>TRBJ1-6|TRBV6-5|NA|NA
CASRPGGGGSPLHF
TGTGCCAGCAGACCCGGGGGGGGAGGTTCACCCCTCCACTTT
>TRBJ1-5|TRBV28|NA|NA
CASSLQTGLNSNQPQHF
TGTGCCAGCAGTCTCCAGACAGGCCTTAATAGCAATCAGCCCCAGCATTTT
>TRBJ1-6|TRBV7-6|TRBD1|NA
CASRDSGQGDSPLHF
TGTGCCAGCAGGGACTCGGGACAGGGGGATTCACCCCTCCACTTT
>TRBJ1-2|TRBV7-2|TRBD1|NA
CASSLGTGLEVGYGYTF
TGTGCCAGCAGCTTAGGGACAGGGCTAGAGGTTGGCTATGGCTACACCTTC
>TRBJ1-1|TRBV13|TRBD1|NA
CASSPGTGVLTEAFF
TGTGCCAGCAGCCCAGGGACAGGTGTCCTTACTGAAGCTTTCTTT
>TRBJ1-5|TRBV10-1|NA|NA
CASSIGTSQPQHF
TGCGCCAGCAGCATCGGGACATCTCAGCCCCAGCATTTT
>TRBJ2-7|TRBV7-6|TRBD1|NA
CASSLGQGSGYEQYF
TGTGCCAGCAGCTTAGGACAGGGGTCTGGCTACGAGCAGTACTTC
>TRBJ1-1|TRBV3-1/TRBV3-2|NA|NA
CASAKGRRVDSEAFF
TGTGCCAGCGCCAAGGGACGGAGGGTGGATTCTGAAGCTTTCTTT
>TRBJ2-3|TRBV6-2/TRBV6-3|TRBD2|few
CASSYKTSGVSTDTQYF
TGTGCCAGCAGTTACAAGACTAGCGGGGTTAGCACAGATACGCAGTATTTT
>TRBJ2-7|TRBV25-1|NA|NA
CASSVGGTYEQYF
TGTGCCAGCAGTGTGGGGGGAACCTACGAGCAGTACTTC
>TRBJ2-6|TRBV6-5|NA|NA
CASSPTGSGANVLTF
TGTGCCAGCAGTCCGACAGGCTCTGGGGCCAACGTCCTGACTTTC
>TRBJ2-1|TRBV5-1|TRBD1|NA
CASRVTGGYNEQFF
TGCGCCAGCAGAGTGACAGGGGGCTACAATGAGCAGTTCTTC
>TRBJ2-1|TRBV10-2|TRBD2|NA
CASSDRGLAGDEQFF
TGCGCCAGCAGTGACCGAGGACTAGCGGGGGACGAGCAGTTCTTC
>TRBJ1-6|TRBV7-9|TRBD1|NA
CASSVGGQWNSPLHF
TGTGCCAGCAGCGTAGGGGGACAGTGGAATTCACCCCTCCACTTT
>TRBJ1-5|TRBV28|NA|NA
CASSLAGARDQPQHF
TGTGCCAGCAGTTTGGCGGGGGCTCGCGATCAGCCCCAGCATTTT
>TRBJ1-5|TRBV5-1|NA|NA
CASSLGPGGSNQPQHF
TGCGCCAGCAGCTTGGGTCCAGGCGGGAGCAATCAGCCCCAGCATTTT
>TRBJ2-5|TRBV6-5|NA|NA
CASTQSGGQETQYF
TGTGCCAGCACCCAGTCAGGTGGGCAAGAGACCCAGTACTTC